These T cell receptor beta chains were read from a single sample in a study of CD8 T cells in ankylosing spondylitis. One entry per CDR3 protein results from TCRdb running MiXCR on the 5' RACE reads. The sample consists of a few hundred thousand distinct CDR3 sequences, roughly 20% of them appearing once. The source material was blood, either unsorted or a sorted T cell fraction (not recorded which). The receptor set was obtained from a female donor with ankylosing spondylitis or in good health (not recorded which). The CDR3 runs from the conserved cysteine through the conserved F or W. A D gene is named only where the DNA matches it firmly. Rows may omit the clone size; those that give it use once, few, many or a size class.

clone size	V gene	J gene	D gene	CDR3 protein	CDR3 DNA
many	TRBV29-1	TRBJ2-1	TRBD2	CSGTSGPKQFF	TGCAGCGGTACTAGCGGTCCAAAGCAGTTCTTC
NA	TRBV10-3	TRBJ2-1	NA	CAISETSGPYNEQFF	TGTGCCATCAGTGAGACGAGCGGGCCGTACAATGAGCAGTTCTTC
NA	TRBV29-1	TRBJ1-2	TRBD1	CSVVWLTGGAWVDYGYTF	TGCAGCGTTGTGTGGTTGACAGGGGGCGCGTGGGTTGACTATGGCTACACCTTC
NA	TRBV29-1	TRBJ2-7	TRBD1	CSGRTGPDYEQYF	TGCAGCGGGAGGACAGGGCCGGACTACGAGCAGTACTTC
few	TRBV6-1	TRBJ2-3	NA	CASSQGQFPDTQYF	TGTGCCAGCAGCCAAGGGCAGTTCCCAGATACGCAGTATTTT
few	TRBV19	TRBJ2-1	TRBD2	CASTGLGYEQFF	TGTGCCAGTACGGGACTAGGGTATGAGCAGTTCTTC
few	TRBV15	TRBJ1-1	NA	CATSRDFGATEAFF	TGTGCCACCAGCAGAGATTTTGGAGCCACTGAAGCTTTCTTT
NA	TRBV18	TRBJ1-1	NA	CASSPNERRNTEAFF	TGTGCCAGCTCACCAAATGAACGGAGGAACACTGAAGCTTTCTTT
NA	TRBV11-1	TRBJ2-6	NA	CASSSGGQFLSGANVLTF	TGTGCCAGCAGCTCCGGTGGGCAGTTCCTCTCTGGGGCCAACGTCCTGACTTTC
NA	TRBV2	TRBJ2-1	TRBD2	CASRGGLAGANEQFF	TGTGCCAGCAGGGGGGGACTAGCGGGAGCCAATGAGCAGTTCTTC
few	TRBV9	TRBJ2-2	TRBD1	CASSATGANTGELFF	TGTGCCAGCAGCGCGACAGGGGCGAACACCGGGGAGCTGTTTTTT
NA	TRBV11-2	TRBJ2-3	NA	CASSPPGVPTDTQYF	TGTGCCAGCAGTCCCCCCGGGGTACCCACAGATACGCAGTATTTT
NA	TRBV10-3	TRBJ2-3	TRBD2	CAISEGSSGRARDTQYF	TGTGCCATCAGTGAGGGTTCTAGCGGGAGGGCCCGGGATACGCAGTATTTT
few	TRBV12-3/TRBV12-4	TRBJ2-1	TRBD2	CASSPPGLAGSYNEQFF	TGTGCCAGCAGTCCTCCGGGACTAGCGGGATCCTACAATGAGCAGTTCTTC
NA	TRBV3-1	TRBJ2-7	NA	CASSQEAPYEQYF	TGTGCCAGCAGCCAAGAAGCCCCCTACGAGCAGTACTTC
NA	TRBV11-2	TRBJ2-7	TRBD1	CASSLGGQGNYEQYF	TGTGCCAGCAGCCTAGGGGGACAGGGGAACTACGAGCAGTACTTC
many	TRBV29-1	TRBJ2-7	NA	CSVEVRGGSPYEQYF	TGCAGCGTTGAGGTTAGAGGGGGATCGCCCTACGAGCAGTACTTC
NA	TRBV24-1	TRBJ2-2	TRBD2	CATSDSSGTSGARTGELFF	TGTGCCACCAGTGATTCCTCCGGGACTAGCGGAGCCAGGACCGGGGAGCTGTTTTTT
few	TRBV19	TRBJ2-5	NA	CASSLRAQETQYF	TGTGCCAGTAGTCTACGGGCCCAAGAGACCCAGTACTTC
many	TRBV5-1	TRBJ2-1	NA	CASSSAGHNEQFF	TGCGCCAGCAGCTCCGCTGGACACAATGAGCAGTTCTTC
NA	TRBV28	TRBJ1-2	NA	CASSLSGRNYGYTF	TGTGCCAGCAGTTTAAGTGGCAGAAACTATGGCTACACCTTC
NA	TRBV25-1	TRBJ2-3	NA	CASSRIGLDTQYF	TGTGCCAGCAGTCGCATTGGTCTCGATACGCAGTATTTT
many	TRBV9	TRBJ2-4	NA	CASSVGGEIGPENIQYF	TGTGCCAGCAGCGTAGGTGGGGAGATTGGCCCGGAAAACATTCAGTACTTC
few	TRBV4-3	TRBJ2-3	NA	CASSQGGSSITDTQYF	TGCGCCAGCAGCCAAGGGGGATCATCCATCACAGATACGCAGTATTTT
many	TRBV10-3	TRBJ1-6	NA	CAISPRGTNSPLHF	TGTGCCATCAGCCCTAGGGGGACCAATTCACCCCTCCACTTT
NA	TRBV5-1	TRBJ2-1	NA	CASSPRDTYYNEQFF	TGCGCCAGCAGCCCCCGGGACACCTACTACAATGAGCAGTTCTTC
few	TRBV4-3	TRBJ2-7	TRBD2	CASSQEGASGINEQYF	TGCGCCAGCAGCCAAGAAGGGGCTAGCGGGATCAACGAGCAGTACTTC
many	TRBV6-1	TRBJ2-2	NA	CASTPDYSGGELFF	TGTGCCAGCACCCCGGACTATTCCGGCGGGGAGCTGTTTTTT
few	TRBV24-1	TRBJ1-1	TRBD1	CATSDLKGGANTEAFF	TGTGCCACCAGTGATTTGAAAGGGGGCGCGAACACTGAAGCTTTCTTT
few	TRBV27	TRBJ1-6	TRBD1	CASRPQGGYNSPLHF	TGTGCCAGCCGCCCCCAGGGGGGCTATAATTCACCCCTCCACTTT
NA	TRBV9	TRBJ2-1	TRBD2	CASSVAFRASGLNEQFF	TGTGCCAGCAGCGTAGCTTTCAGGGCTAGCGGGCTCAATGAGCAGTTCTTC
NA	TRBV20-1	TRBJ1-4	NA	CSASRDGKNEKLFF	TGCAGTGCCAGCCGGGACGGGAAAAATGAAAAACTGTTTTTT
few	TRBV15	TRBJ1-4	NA	CATSRDGREAEKLFF	TGTGCCACCAGCAGAGATGGAAGGGAAGCTGAAAAACTGTTTTTT